What follows are 29 T cell receptor beta chains derived from one specimen sequenced in a study of vaccination effects on CD4 cells after COVID-19. Culturing for 9 to 10 days preceded CD4+ T cell isolation. Assay used: immunoSEQ multiplex PCR; TCRdb lists only in-frame clones, some missing. The sample consists of approximately 31,000 clones, around two thirds of them appearing once. What these receptors recognize is not known. The starting material was CD4+ T cells from PBMCs cultured without peptide, obtained before COVID-19 vaccination. These receptors were collected from a human donor who received a COVID-19 vaccine.

In its sample, this clone was seen a few times. V gene TRBV6-1 combines with J gene TRBJ2-5; D call uncertain. The CDR3 runs 14 residues. Germline V gene sequence: CDR1 MNHNS, CDR2 SASEGT. V was shortened by 5 bases and J by 5 bases, with 15 bases between the two germline ends. CDR3 protein: CASSSYDGVETQYF. The CDR3 region has the DNA TGTGCCAGCAGTTCCTACGACGGAGTGGAGACCCAGTACTTC.

J is TRBJ2-7 and V is TRBV12-3 or TRBV12-4; no clear D gene. Trimming took 4 bases from V and 0 from J, leaving 7 bases between them. The CDR3 spans 13 residues. CDR3 loop: CASSYTSSYEQYF. The CDR3 DNA follows: TGTGCCAGCAGTTACACGAGCTCCTACGAGCAGTACTTC.

V gene TRBV3-1 (or the pseudogene TRBV3-2) combines with J gene TRBJ2-7, with D perhaps matching TRBD2 (5 bases). The CDR3 totals 15 residues. The V end was cut by 0 bases, the J end by 2 bases, with 11 bases between. Germline CDR1 is LGHDT and CDR2 is YNNKEL (reference sequence). The CDR3 loop reads CASSQDNTRTYEQYF. CDR3 sequence (DNA): TGTGCCAGCAGCCAAGACAATACTAGAACCTACGAGCAGTACTTC.

This sequence joins TRBV11-2 and TRBJ1-3, with D maybe TRBD1 (5 bases). This CDR3 is built from 16 residues. Trimming stripped 0 bases from V and 7 bases from J, with 16 bases between. CDR1 is SGHAT and CDR2 is FQNNGV in the germline V gene. This CDR3 is CASSLDRGDIGNTIYF. The CDR3, as DNA: TGTGCCAGCAGCTTAGATCGGGGCGATATAGGGAACACCATATATTTT. Supplemented by reference TRBV11-2 and TRBJ1-3, the full variable domain reads EAGVAQSPRYKIIEKRQSVAFWCNPISGHATLYWYQQILGQGPKLLIQFQNNGVVDDSQLPKDRFSAERLKGVDSTLKIQPAKLEDSAVYLCASSLDRGDIGNTIYFGEGSWLTVV.

This chain joins TRBV27 and TRBJ2-4; no clear D. The V and J ends lost 7 bases and 2 bases respectively, with 9 bases between them. This CDR3 region has 13 residues. Germline values: CDR1 MNHEY, CDR2 SMNVEV (reference sequence). The CDR3 DNA reads TGTGCCAGCATGGTTTTAACCAAAAACATTCAGTACTTC. Protein: CASMVLTKNIQYF.

The chain carries TRBV6-6 and TRBJ1-2, with 9 nucleotides matching TRBD1. The CDR3 sequence is 14 residues long. Trimming took 6 bases from V and 4 from J; bases not matched to a gene: 6. Germline CDR1 reads MNHNY; CDR2 reads SVGAGI (reference sequence). The CDR3 reads CASSSGQGGYGYTF. The CDR3 DNA sequence: TGTGCCAGCAGCTCGGGACAGGGTGGCTATGGCTACACCTTC.

V usage is TRBV10-3 and J usage is TRBJ2-2; 7 bases map to TRBD1. From germline, CDR1 is ENHRY and CDR2 SYGVKD. The CDR3 has 14 amino acids. The junction had 6 bases not matched to a gene; V was cut back by 6 bases and J by 5 bases. CDR3 DNA: TGTGCCATCAGGAGACAGGGCGGTACCGGGGAGCTGTTTTTT. Encoded protein: CAIRRQGGTGELFF.

This clone was counted once. The chain employs TRBV27 and TRBJ2-7, with D perhaps being TRBD1 or TRBD2 (5 bases each). With 5 bases removed from V and 2 bases from J, the gap between germline ends came to 10 bases. Germline CDR1 MNHEY, CDR2 SMNVEV (reference sequence). The CDR3 totals 13 residues. The CDR3 DNA follows: TGTGCCAGCAGTCCGGGGCCCCCCTACGAGCAGTACTTC. This gives the protein CASSPGPPYEQYF.

This clone was seen more than once but under ten times. The chain couples TRBV2 to TRBJ2-7; D is uncertain. The CDR3 is 11 amino acids. V was clipped by 8 bases and J by 7 bases, with 12 bases between them. Looked up from germline, CDR1 is SNHLY and CDR2 is FYNNEI. The CDR3 region is CASGSSREQYF. The CDR3 nucleotides read TGTGCCAGCGGCAGTAGTAGGGAGCAGTACTTC.

This chain joins TRBV7-6 and TRBJ1-5; D call uncertain. Between the trimmed V and J ends, which lost 4 bases and 4 bases, there was a span of 8 bases. Germline V gives CDR1 SGHVS, CDR2 FNYEAQ. The CDR3 is made up of 13 amino acids. CDR3 protein: CASSSMGNQPQHF. Written as DNA, the CDR3 is TGTGCCAGCAGCTCCATGGGGAATCAGCCCCAGCATTTT.

The CDR3 region is CASSSPALVSGNTIYF. In nucleotides, the CDR3 is TGTGCCAGCAGCTCACCAGCGTTAGTATCTGGAAACACCATATATTTT. This chain joins TRBV7-9 and TRBJ1-3; D gene ambiguous. The V and J ends lost 4 bases and 1 base respectively, with 14 bases between them. CDR1 and CDR2 (germline): SEHNR, FQNEAQ (reference sequence). The CDR3 is made up of 16 amino acids.

The chain is built from TRBV27 and TRBJ2-7; 9 nucleotides match TRBD1. Germline CDR1 reads MNHEY; CDR2 reads SMNVEV (reference sequence). V was clipped by 7 bases and J by 4 bases; unmatched bases: 8. This CDR3 contains 14 residues. CDR3 nucleotides: TGTGCCAGCACGAAACAGGGGGCGAGATACGAGCAGTACTTC. Its protein is CASTKQGARYEQYF.

The chain uses TRBV9 and TRBJ2-1; D not certain. The CDR3 runs to 16 residues. CDR1 and CDR2 (germline): SGDLS, YYNGEE. V lost 0 bases, J lost 1 base, and 11 bases lay in between. Written as DNA, the CDR3 is TGTGCCAGCAGCGTAGACTTCAGTGGGTCCTACAATGAGCAGTTCTTC. It codes for CASSVDFSGSYNEQFF.

This chain connects TRBV2 to TRBJ2-2; D perhaps matches TRBD1 (6 bases). The germline V and J ends were trimmed by 8 bases and 6 bases, with 22 bases remaining between them. The germline gives CDR1 SNHLY, CDR2 FYNNEI. This CDR3 spans 16 amino acids. The CDR3 reads CASSREQGGRAGELFF. Here the CDR3 DNA reads TGTGCCAGCTCTAGGGAACAGGGTGGCAGGGCCGGGGAGCTGTTTTTT.

CDR3 nucleotides: TGTGCCAGCAGCGCAGGGGGACCCTACGAGCAGTACTTC. Residues: CASSAGGPYEQYF. The chain joins TRBV2 to TRBJ2-7; 7 nucleotides align to TRBD1. V was clipped by 6 bases and J by 2 bases; unmatched bases: 4. Germline V gene data show CDR1 as SNHLY and CDR2 as FYNNEI. The CDR3 consists of 13 residues.

The chain joins TRBV7-9 to TRBJ2-2, with 7 bases that match TRBD1. This CDR3 region has 16 residues. The trim removed 5 bases at V and 5 bases at J, leaving 11 bases unmatched. Germline-derived CDR1 and CDR2 are SEHNR and FQNEAQ (reference sequence). The CDR3 DNA sequence: TGTGCCAGCAGCCTGACAGGGCTACAAGGTACCGGGGAGCTGTTTTTT. It specifies CASSLTGLQGTGELFF. The entire variable domain, with the rest obtained from reference TRBV7-9 and TRBJ2-2, is as follows: DTGVSQNPRHKITKRGQNVTFRCDPISEHNRLYWYRQTLGQGPEFLTYFQNEAQLEKSRLLSDRFSAERPKGSFSTLEIQRTEQGDSAMYLCASSLTGLQGTGELFFGEGSRLTVL.

The V gene is TRBV5-1, the J gene TRBJ2-3; 9 bases agree with TRBD2. After removal of 4 bases from V and 6 bases from J, the junction contained 12 bases not matched to a gene. Per germline, CDR1 SGHRS and CDR2 YFSETQ. This CDR3 spans 16 amino acids. In DNA form, the CDR3 reads TGCGCCAGCAGCCCCGGTTTAGTAGCGGGAGATGATACGCAGTATTTT. It encodes CASSPGLVAGDDTQYF.

The rearrangement links TRBV12-3 or TRBV12-4 to TRBJ1-2, with TRBD1 matching 8 bases. V lost 6 bases and J lost 8; bases outside the gene matches: 8. The CDR3 runs 13 residues. The CDR3 DNA sequence: TGTGCCAGCAGCTTCAGGGGGCCAGGGGGCTACACCTTC. Translating it yields CASSFRGPGGYTF.

The genes are TRBV6-5 and TRBJ2-1; no clear D. This CDR3 contains 13 residues. Trimming left V 3 bases short and J 4 bases short, with 7 bases between. Germline V gene lookup returns CDR1 MNHEY and CDR2 SVGAGI. This chain's CDR3 is CASSYFSYNEQFF. In nucleotides, the CDR3 is TGTGCCAGCAGTTATTTTTCTTACAATGAGCAGTTCTTC.

V usage is TRBV10-3 and J usage is TRBJ2-1, with 7 bases fitting TRBD2. The CDR3 has 14 residues. Trimming cost V 7 bases and J 7 bases; bases outside gene matches: 10. Germline V gene sequence: CDR1 ENHRY, CDR2 SYGVKD. The chain's CDR3 is CAIKLAGEGNEQFF. The DNA of the CDR3 is TGTGCCATCAAGCTCGCGGGAGAGGGTAATGAGCAGTTCTTC.

This chain links TRBV4-2 with TRBJ2-7, with unresolved D. Trimming pared 0 bases from V and 2 bases from J, leaving 11 bases between. The CDR3 has 15 residues. Germline V gene lookup returns CDR1 LGHNA and CDR2 YNFKEQ. Written as DNA, the CDR3 is TGTGCCAGCAGCCAAGACGCGTTACACACCTACGAGCAGTACTTC. Protein: CASSQDALHTYEQYF.

The chain joins TRBV7-9 to TRBJ1-6; D possibly corresponds to TRBD1 (6 bases). This CDR3 is built from 16 residues. Trimming cost V 4 bases and J 9 bases, with 19 bases left between them. CDR1 is SEHNR and CDR2 is FQNEAQ in the germline V gene (reference sequence). The CDR3 is CASSSPRTVGFSPLHF. Here the CDR3 DNA reads TGTGCCAGCAGCTCACCCAGGACAGTGGGATTTTCACCCCTCCACTTT.

This clone was detected only once. The chain employs TRBV6-4 and TRBJ2-7; possibly TRBD2 for D (5 bases). Germline CDR1 MRHNA, CDR2 SNTAGT. V lost 11 bases and J lost 2, with 13 bases in between. There are 12 residues in the CDR3. The CDR3 DNA reads TGTGCCGGCCAGGAGGCTACCTACGAGCAGTACTTC. This codes for CAGQEATYEQYF.

J is TRBJ1-2 and V is TRBV2; D is ambiguous. The CDR3 totals 15 residues. Germline V lookup: CDR1 SNHLY, CDR2 FYNNEI. V was trimmed by 4 bases and J by 1 base, leaving 13 bases between them. The CDR3 nucleotides read TGTGCCAGCAGTGGCAGTCGCGGAATTAACTATGGCTACACCTTC. This sequence encodes CASSGSRGINYGYTF.

This clone showed up just once. The V and J genes are TRBV12-3 or TRBV12-4 and TRBJ2-5, with no clear D. This CDR3 region has 13 residues. Trimming left V 3 bases short and J 5 bases short, with 10 bases between. This CDR3 is CASSFSYGETQYF. The CDR3 DNA reads as TGTGCCAGCAGTTTTAGCTACGGGGAGACCCAGTACTTC.

The chain links TRBV4-2 to TRBJ2-5, with D possibly being TRBD2 (6 bases). V dropped 1 base and J dropped 5 bases, with 8 bases sitting between them. The germline gives CDR1 LGHNA, CDR2 YNFKEQ. CDR3 length: 13 residues. Here the CDR3 DNA reads TGTGCCAGCAGCCAAGGGGCGGGGGAGACCCAGTACTTC. It yields the protein CASSQGAGETQYF.

This clone turned up a few times. The chain uses TRBV25-1 and TRBJ1-4; no firm D call. Germline V CDR1 and CDR2: MGHDK, SYGVNS. Trimming cost V 6 bases and J 11 bases, with 19 bases left between them. The length of the CDR3 is 14 residues. This CDR3 is CASSPRTPIGKLFF. The CDR3 DNA reads TGTGCCAGCAGCCCACGGACTCCTATCGGGAAACTGTTTTTT.

This clone was seen only a few times. The chain uses TRBV10-2 and TRBJ2-7; D not resolved. CDR3 length equals 13 residues. Germline V gene lookup returns CDR1 WSHSY and CDR2 SAAADI. The V and J ends lost 5 bases and 3 bases respectively, with 11 bases between them. As DNA, the CDR3 is TGCGCCAGCAGTTGGCAGGAAAACTACGAGCAGTACTTC. This sequence encodes CASSWQENYEQYF.

This clone was seen a few times. The genes are TRBV2 and TRBJ2-7; perhaps TRBD2 as D (5 bases). This CDR3 is 11 amino acids long. Germline loops: CDR1 SNHLY, CDR2 FYNNEI. V lost 6 bases to trimming and J lost 8 bases, with 11 bases between them. CDR3 loop: CASSPQRKQYF. The DNA of the CDR3 is TGTGCCAGCAGCCCACAGCGGAAGCAGTACTTC.